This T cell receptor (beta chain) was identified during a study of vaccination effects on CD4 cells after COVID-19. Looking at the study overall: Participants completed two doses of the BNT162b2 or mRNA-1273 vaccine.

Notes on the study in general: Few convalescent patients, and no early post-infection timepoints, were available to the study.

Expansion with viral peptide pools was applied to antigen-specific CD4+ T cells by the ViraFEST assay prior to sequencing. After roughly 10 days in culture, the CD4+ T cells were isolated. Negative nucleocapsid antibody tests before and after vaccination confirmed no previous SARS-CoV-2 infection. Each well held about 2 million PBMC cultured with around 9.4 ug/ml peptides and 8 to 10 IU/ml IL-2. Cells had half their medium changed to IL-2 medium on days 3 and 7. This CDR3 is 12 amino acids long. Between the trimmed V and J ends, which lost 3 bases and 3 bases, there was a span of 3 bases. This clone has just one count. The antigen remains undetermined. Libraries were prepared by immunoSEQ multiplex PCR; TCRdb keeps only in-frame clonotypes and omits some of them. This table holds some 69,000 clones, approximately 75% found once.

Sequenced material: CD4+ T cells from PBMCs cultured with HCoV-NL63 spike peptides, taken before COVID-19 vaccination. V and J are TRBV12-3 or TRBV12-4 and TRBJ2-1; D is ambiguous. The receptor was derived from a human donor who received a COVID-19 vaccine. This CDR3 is CASSFDYNEQFF. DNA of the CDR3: TGTGCCAGCAGTTTTGACTACAATGAGCAGTTCTTC.